This T cell receptor (beta chain) is from a study of vaccination and CD4 T cells after COVID-19. V was cut by 7 bases and J by 6 bases, with 12 bases left in between. This CDR3 has 12 residues. In germline, CDR1 is LNHDA, CDR2 SQIVND (reference sequence). The Oncomine TCR Beta short-read assay was what sequenced the DNA obtained from cultured CD4+ T cells. Via MiXCR, TCRdb re-called the PCR reads, giving one row per CDR3 protein. The profile shows 9,000 to 13,000 distinct CDR3 sequences, around 40% of them singletons. The treatment: roughly 11-day PBMC culture with coronavirus spike peptide pools or control peptides (ViraFEST assay). This clonotype was recorded a few times. Its antigen is still unknown.

The sample was CD4+ T cells from blood, cultured in vitro, taken after SARS-CoV-2 vaccination. This sequence was found in a human donor who had recovered from COVID-19. The chain joins TRBV19 to TRBJ1-1, with D perhaps matching TRBD1 (5 bases). The CDR3 is CASNQGPAEAFF. CDR3 bases: TGTGCCAGTAATCAGGGTCCCGCTGAAGCTTTCTTT.